Presented here are 11 T cell receptor beta chains from one specimen sequenced in a study of T cell changes during pregnancy in multiple sclerosis. Sequencing was performed with immunoSEQ multiplex PCR; in TCRdb, only in-frame clones are kept and a portion is missing. The sample lists fewer than 85,000 clones, 93% occurring once. Sample: peripheral blood, taken in the second trimester of pregnancy. The receptor source for this set is a female donor with multiple sclerosis, enrolled in a pregnancy study.

This sequence joins TRBV6-5 and TRBJ1-1, with 7 bases that match TRBD1. Trimming cost V 5 bases and J 5 bases; bases outside gene matches: 5. This CDR3 spans 13 amino acids. Germline V gene lookup returns CDR1 MNHEY and CDR2 SVGAGI. The CDR3 DNA reads as TGTGCCAGCAGTCGGGACAGTTGGACTGAAGCTTTCTTT. The encoded protein is CASSRDSWTEAFF.

J is TRBJ1-3 and V is TRBV5-5, with 10 bases that match TRBD1. This CDR3 has 15 amino acids. Trimming at V came to 4 bases and at J to 4 bases, leaving 5 bases not matched to a gene. Germline values: CDR1 SGHKS, CDR2 YYEKEE (reference sequence). The chain's CDR3 is CASSVDRGRGNTIYF. The CDR3, as DNA: TGTGCCAGCAGCGTTGACAGGGGGCGCGGAAACACCATATATTTT. The complete variable domain, with remaining parts taken from reference TRBV5-5 and TRBJ1-3, reads DAGVTQSPTHLIKTRGQQVTLRCSPISGHKSVSWYQQVLGQGPQFIFQYYEKEERGRGNFPDRFSARQFPNYSSELNVNALLLGDSALYLCASSVDRGRGNTIYFGEGSWLTVV.

The chain is built from TRBV7-9 and TRBJ1-1, with TRBD1 matching 8 bases. V shed 3 bases, J shed 11 bases, and the junction held 2 bases outside the gene matches. The germline gives CDR1 SEHNR, CDR2 FQNEAQ (reference sequence). The CDR3 loop spans 11 amino acids. This CDR3 is CASSLTGAAFF. The CDR3 nucleotides read TGTGCCAGCAGCTTGACAGGGGCGGCTTTCTTT.

The chain combines TRBV2 with TRBJ2-2; 12 nucleotides line up with TRBD2. Germline V gene lookup returns CDR1 SNHLY and CDR2 FYNNEI. The CDR3 covers 15 residues. J lost 7 bases, V lost 4 bases, and 4 bases had no gene match. CDR3 loop: CASSGLAGAGGELFF. In DNA form, the CDR3 reads TGTGCCAGCAGTGGACTAGCGGGGGCCGGCGGGGAGCTGTTTTTT.

The J gene is TRBJ1-1, the V gene TRBV5-1; D gene ambiguous. The V end was cut by 0 bases, the J end by 4 bases, with 10 bases between. Germline CDR1 SGHRS, CDR2 YFSETQ. The CDR3 is made up of 14 amino acids. The chain's CDR3 is CASSLVAKSTEAFF. The CDR3 region has the DNA TGCGCCAGCAGCTTGGTGGCCAAATCCACTGAAGCTTTCTTT.

The CDR3 coding sequence is TGTGCCAGCAGCTTAGTTCAGGGGGCAGGGACTGAAGCTTTCTTT. Translating gives CASSLVQGAGTEAFF. The chain combines TRBV7-8 with TRBJ1-1, with 8 nucleotides matching TRBD1. The V gene end was trimmed by 1 base and the J gene end by 5 bases; junction bases not matched to a gene: 6. This CDR3 region has 15 residues. Germline V gene data show CDR1 as SGHVS and CDR2 as FQNEAQ. The variable domain in full, with the rest retrieved from reference TRBV7-8 and TRBJ1-1, is GAGVSQSPRYKVAKRGQDVALRCDPISGHVSLFWYQQALGQGPEFLTYFQNEAQLDKSGLPSDRFFAERPEGSVSTLKIQRTQQEDSAVYLCASSLVQGAGTEAFFGQGTRLTVV.

For the CDR3, the DNA is TGTGCCAGCAGGGGCCCAACGTCCAGGTTCTCTGGGGCCAACGTCCTGACTTTC. Amino acid sequence: CASRGPTSRFSGANVLTF. The V and J genes are TRBV2 and TRBJ2-6; no definite D call. Germline-derived CDR1 and CDR2 are SNHLY and FYNNEI. Trimming took 6 bases from V and 0 from J, leaving 18 bases between them. The CDR3 is 18 residues long.

The rearrangement links TRBV5-4 to TRBJ2-3, with 14 nucleotides matching TRBD2. The V and J ends lost 5 bases and 3 bases, in that order; junction bases with no gene match: 14. Germline V gives CDR1 SGHNT, CDR2 YYREEE (reference sequence). This CDR3 has 19 residues. CDR3 residues: CASSPPSMTSGGVTDTQYF. In DNA form, the CDR3 reads TGTGCCAGCAGTCCCCCTTCGATGACTAGCGGGGGGGTTACAGATACGCAGTATTTT.

J is TRBJ2-2 and V is TRBV19, with TRBD1 identical over 10 bases. This CDR3 contains 18 residues. Germline V gene lookup returns CDR1 LNHDA and CDR2 SQIVND (reference sequence). V dropped 5 bases and J dropped 0; count of bases not matched to a gene: 9. The CDR3: CASSVRPGQGTNTGELFF. Written as DNA, the CDR3 is TGTGCCAGTAGTGTGAGGCCGGGACAGGGGACGAACACCGGGGAGCTGTTTTTT.

The genes are TRBV7-8 and TRBJ2-1, with 9 bases fitting TRBD1. There are 15 residues in the CDR3. CDR1 and CDR2 from the germline V gene are SGHVS and FQNEAQ. The ends lost 5 bases at V and 2 bases at J; junction bases unmatched: 4. The CDR3 loop is CASSTRDRAYNEQFF. The CDR3 nucleotides read TGTGCCAGCAGCACCCGGGACAGGGCCTACAATGAGCAGTTCTTC. Supplemented by reference TRBV7-8 and TRBJ2-1, the full variable domain reads GAGVSQSPRYKVAKRGQDVALRCDPISGHVSLFWYQQALGQGPEFLTYFQNEAQLDKSGLPSDRFFAERPEGSVSTLKIQRTQQEDSAVYLCASSTRDRAYNEQFFGPGTRLTVL.

The table lists this clone with a count of one. V is TRBV14 and J is TRBJ2-3; 7 nucleotides agree with TRBD2. The trim removed 1 base at V and 6 bases at J, leaving 10 bases unmatched. The CDR3 contains 16 residues. The V gene's germline CDR1 is SGHDN and CDR2 FVKESK. The CDR3 loop reads CASSQGEGPVLDTQYF. CDR3 DNA: TGTGCCAGCAGCCAAGGGGAGGGACCGGTACTGGATACGCAGTATTTT.